These 13 T cell receptor beta chains came from one sample sequenced in a study of cytomegalovirus exposure and HLA in healthy donors. Profiled with immunoSEQ multiplex PCR; TCRdb holds only in-frame clones, not every one. The sample holds 150,000 to 200,000 clones, under 95% seen once. Sequenced material: PBMCs. Receptors originate from a woman under 30 in good health and CMV-seropositive.

CDR3 bases: TGTGCCAGCAGCGGCGACAGGGGGCGTGAAGAGACCCAGTACTTC. Amino acids: CASSGDRGREETQYF. This sequence joins TRBV7-8 and TRBJ2-5, with 10 bases aligning to TRBD1. V gave up 5 bases and J gave up 3 bases; unmatched junction bases: 6. The germline gives CDR1 SGHVS, CDR2 FQNEAQ. CDR3 size: 15 residues.

The chain is built from TRBV6-1 and TRBJ1-5, with no clear D. Between the trimmed V and J ends, which lost 6 bases and 0 bases, there was a span of 12 bases. Looked up from germline, CDR1 is MNHNS and CDR2 is SASEGT. The CDR3 is 15 residues long. The CDR3, as DNA: TGTGCCAGCAGAGGACTCCCGCATAGCAATCAGCCCCAGCATTTT. Protein product: CASRGLPHSNQPQHF.

V and J are TRBV5-1 and TRBJ1-1; D uncertain. V lost 4 bases and J 1 base, leaving 8 bases between the germline ends. The CDR3 contains 13 residues. Germline CDR1 and CDR2: SGHRS and YFSETQ. The chain's CDR3 is CASSEGWNTEAFF. In DNA, the CDR3 is TGCGCCAGCAGCGAGGGATGGAACACTGAAGCTTTCTTT.

This clone was recorded only once. The CDR3: CASSAPLLEGTQQFF. CDR3 DNA: TGTGCCAGCAGTGCCCCCCTGTTGGAGGGGACCCAGCAGTTCTTC. The chain combines TRBV6-4 with TRBJ2-1, with D maybe TRBD2 (6 bases). Germline values: CDR1 MRHNA, CDR2 SNTAGT. This CDR3 contains 15 residues. The V and J ends lost 4 bases and 11 bases respectively, with 21 bases between them.

The genes are TRBV5-1 and TRBJ2-1; TRBD2 agrees at 10 bases. Germline V CDR1 and CDR2: SGHRS, YFSETQ. The ends lost 5 bases at V and 4 bases at J; junction bases unmatched: 6. The CDR3 length is 15 residues. CDR3 residues: CASSSTSGAYNEQFF. CDR3 bases: TGCGCCAGCAGTTCCACTAGCGGGGCGTACAATGAGCAGTTCTTC.

The J gene is TRBJ2-7, the V gene TRBV29-1; 9 bases agree with TRBD1. Germline CDR1 is SQVTM and CDR2 is ANQGSEA. The J segment lost 6 bases and the V segment lost 6 bases, leaving 9 bases of the junction unmatched. The CDR3 has 13 amino acids. The CDR3 sequence is CSVVPGQGSEQYF. In DNA form, the CDR3 reads TGCAGCGTGGTCCCGGGACAGGGATCCGAGCAGTACTTC.

The chain links TRBV7-8 to TRBJ2-3; 10 bases are a match to TRBD2. CDR1 is SGHVS and CDR2 is FQNEAQ in the germline V gene. V gave up 2 bases and J gave up 6 bases; unmatched junction bases: 11. The CDR3 covers 17 residues. CDR3 nucleotides: TGTGCCAGCAGCTTAACCTCAGTAGCGGGGGGCCCGGATACGCAGTATTTT. Translation gives CASSLTSVAGGPDTQYF.

V gene TRBV18 combines with J gene TRBJ2-2; no definite D call. From germline, CDR1 is KGHSH and CDR2 LQKENI. There are 12 residues in the CDR3. The V gene lost 2 bases and the J gene lost 11 bases, with 9 bases spanning the gap. The CDR3: CASSPASKELFF. Here the CDR3 DNA reads TGTGCCAGCTCACCAGCGTCTAAAGAGCTGTTTTTT.

The rearrangement joins TRBV5-4 to TRBJ1-3; 7 bases are a match to TRBD1. CDR3 length: 14 residues. V lost 4 bases and J lost 4; bases outside the gene matches: 5. Germline CDR1 is SGHNT and CDR2 is YYREEE (reference sequence). This chain's CDR3 is CASSGDSYGNTIYF. Here the CDR3 DNA reads TGTGCCAGCAGCGGGGACAGCTACGGAAACACCATATATTTT.

This chain links TRBV5-6 with TRBJ2-7, with D possibly TRBD1 on 6 matching bases. V dropped 2 bases and J dropped 2 bases, with 17 bases sitting between them. This CDR3 is 16 amino acids long. CDR1 and CDR2 (germline): SGHDT, YYEEEE. The CDR3 region has the DNA TGTGCCAGCAGCTTACTCCGGGACACCGTACCCTACGAGCAGTACTTC. This sequence encodes CASSLLRDTVPYEQYF.

The V call is TRBV7-7, the J call TRBJ1-2; tentatively, D is TRBD1 (6 bases). Trimming pared 5 bases from V and 3 bases from J, leaving 13 bases between. The CDR3 runs 14 residues. Germline assignment: CDR1 SSHAT and CDR2 FNYEAQ (reference sequence). The CDR3: CASSVTGYYYGYTF. The CDR3 region has the DNA TGTGCCAGCAGCGTAACAGGGTACTACTATGGCTACACCTTC. The complete variable domain, with remaining parts taken from reference TRBV7-7 and TRBJ1-2, reads GAGVSQSPRYKVTKRGQDVTLRCDPISSHATLYWYQQALGQGPEFLTYFNYEAQPDKSGLPSDRFSAERPEGSISTLTIQRTEQRDSAMYRCASSVTGYYYGYTFGSGTRLTVV.

The genes are TRBV27 and TRBJ2-5; 7 bases are shared with TRBD2. Germline values: CDR1 MNHEY, CDR2 SMNVEV (reference sequence). This CDR3 region has 15 residues. Trimming cost V 6 bases and J 4 bases; bases outside gene matches: 11. CDR3 residues: CASSSVGGGRETQYF. The CDR3 bases are TGTGCCAGCAGCTCCGTTGGGGGAGGGAGAGAGACCCAGTACTTC.

The V gene is TRBV11-2, the J gene TRBJ2-3; 10 positions match TRBD1. The ends lost 4 bases at V and 3 bases at J; junction bases unmatched: 10. CDR3 length: 17 residues. The V gene's germline CDR1 is SGHAT and CDR2 FQNNGV. The CDR3 loop reads CASSYTAMGQGTDTQYF. CDR3 sequence (DNA): TGTGCCAGCAGCTACACGGCAATGGGACAGGGGACAGATACGCAGTATTTT. Using reference TRBV11-2 and TRBJ2-3 for the parts outside the CDR3, the full variable domain is EAGVAQSPRYKIIEKRQSVAFWCNPISGHATLYWYQQILGQGPKLLIQFQNNGVVDDSQLPKDRFSAERLKGVDSTLKIQPAKLEDSAVYLCASSYTAMGQGTDTQYFGPGTRLTVL.